A single sample gave rise to the 8 T cell receptor beta chains below, sequenced in a study of response to subunit inactivated influenza vaccine. MiXCR, run by TCRdb on the RT-PCR reads, gives a single entry per CDR3 protein. Of approximately 500,000 distinct CDR3 sequences in the sample, 13% are singletons; the top ten hold under 15%. The sample was PBMCs from blood, taken about 40 days after vaccination. Every receptor here comes from a man aged 50 or older who received an inactivated influenza vaccine.

This clonotype was detected a few times. This rearrangement joins TRBV15 to TRBJ2-1; 11 positions agree with TRBD1. The CDR3 length is 15 residues. The germline gives CDR1 LNHNV, CDR2 YYDKDF (reference sequence). The ends lost 4 bases at V and 8 bases at J; junction bases unmatched: 7. The CDR3 nucleotides are TGTGCCACCAGCAAGAAGGACAGGGGGCATCATGAGCAGTTCTTC. This gives the protein CATSKKDRGHHEQFF. The whole variable domain, remainder taken from reference TRBV15 and TRBJ2-1, is DAMVIQNPRYQVTQFGKPVTLSCSQTLNHNVMYWYQQKSSQAPKLLFHYYDKDFNNEADTPDNFQSRRPNTSFCFLDIRSPGLGDTAMYLCATSKKDRGHHEQFFGPGTRLTVL.

The chain is built from TRBV29-1 and TRBJ2-3; D not certain. The ends were cut back, 7 bases at V and 2 bases at J, with 10 bases in the middle. This CDR3 has 12 amino acids. Germline-derived CDR1 and CDR2 are SQVTM and ANQGSEA. The CDR3 DNA reads TGCAGCGGCCATGACTCCACAGATACGCAGTATTTT. It codes for CSGHDSTDTQYF.

The chain recombines TRBV10-3 with TRBJ1-5; 7 bases line up with TRBD1. Trimming took 11 bases from V and 4 from J; bases not matched to a gene: 8. This CDR3 contains 13 residues. Looked up from germline, CDR1 is ENHRY and CDR2 is SYGVKD. CDR3 region: CAAGGGRNQPQHF. DNA of the CDR3: TGTGCCGCAGGGGGGGGGCGTAATCAGCCCCAGCATTTT.

V and J are TRBV5-5 and TRBJ1-4; 8 bases map to TRBD1. The germline V gene encodes CDR1 SGHKS and CDR2 YYEKEE (reference sequence). The CDR3 contains 15 residues. The ends lost 3 bases at V and 3 bases at J; junction bases unmatched: 4. The CDR3 DNA sequence: TGTGCCAGCAGCTACCAGGGGGCACCTAATGAAAAACTGTTTTTT. It is translated as CASSYQGAPNEKLFF.

The sample holds many counts of this clonotype. This chain connects TRBV12-3 or TRBV12-4 to TRBJ2-7; D uncertain. Trimming pared 6 bases from V and 2 bases from J, leaving 11 bases between. The CDR3 loop spans 13 amino acids. CDR3 amino acids: CASSLDGAYEQYF. As DNA, the CDR3 is TGTGCCAGCAGCCTGGACGGCGCCTACGAGCAGTACTTC.

This clonotype was counted many times. This chain joins TRBV7-9 and TRBJ2-1; TRBD2 is a possible D gene (6 bases). Germline V gene data show CDR1 as SEHNR and CDR2 as FQNEAQ (reference sequence). The CDR3 is 14 residues long. The germline V and J ends were trimmed by 1 base and 10 bases, with 14 bases remaining between them. The CDR3 loop is CASSLVLFGGEQFF. CDR3 DNA: TGTGCCAGCAGCTTAGTTCTCTTCGGGGGAGAGCAGTTCTTC.

This clonotype was seen a few times. The chain couples TRBV6-1 to TRBJ2-1; D not certain. Per germline, CDR1 MNHNS and CDR2 SASEGT. CDR3 size: 14 residues. V lost 1 base, J lost 7 bases, and 11 bases lay in between. The chain's CDR3 is CASSEVGGWNEQFF. The CDR3 DNA reads TGTGCCAGCAGTGAAGTCGGCGGCTGGAATGAGCAGTTCTTC.

This clonotype was found a few times. The chain has TRBV7-2 and TRBJ2-5; no clear D gene. This CDR3 region has 15 residues. The germline CDR1 and CDR2 sequences are SGHTA and FQGNSA. The V end was cut by 2 bases, the J end by 5 bases, with 15 bases between. CDR3 in amino acids: CASSLLAPSWETQYF. DNA for the CDR3: TGTGCCAGCAGCTTACTGGCCCCCAGTTGGGAGACCCAGTACTTC.